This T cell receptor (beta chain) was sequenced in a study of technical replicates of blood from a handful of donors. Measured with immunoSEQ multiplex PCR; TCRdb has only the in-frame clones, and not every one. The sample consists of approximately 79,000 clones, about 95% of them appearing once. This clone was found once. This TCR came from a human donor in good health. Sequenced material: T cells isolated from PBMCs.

CDR3 residues: CASSGADRSLGYGYTF. The CDR3 DNA sequence: TGTGCCAGCAGTGGGGCGGACAGATCACTAGGCTATGGCTACACCTTC. J is TRBJ1-2 and V is TRBV25-1, with a weak D call TRBD1 (6 bases). V was pared by 4 bases and J by 4 bases, with 19 bases between. Germline CDR1 is MGHDK and CDR2 is SYGVNS. The CDR3 loop spans 16 amino acids.